This entry concerns a single TCR beta chain. The antigen is unknown. Germline CDR1 and CDR2: SGHVS and FQNEAQ. V gave up 1 base and J gave up 7 bases; unmatched junction bases: 13. The CDR3 sequence is 18 residues long. This sample is part of a study of cytomegalovirus exposure and HLA in healthy donors. Study conclusions and caveats: It was shown in a later analysis that HLA-associated TCR beta chains were more clonally expanded than other, equally common chains. Productive rates of about 90% or about 30% were seen for most TCR beta V segments in an earlier analysis.

This PCR relied on a set of 60 Vbeta primers and 13 Jbeta primers. Sequencing was performed with immunoSEQ multiplex PCR; in TCRdb, only in-frame clones are kept and a portion is missing. Of 210,000 or so clones in the sample, approximately 84% were seen once. Material: PBMCs. The TCR originated in a girl aged 2-10 years in good health and CMV-seronegative. This chain connects TRBV7-8 to TRBJ2-1; 10 bases fit TRBD2. The CDR3 here is CASSLVFSGGPEKNEQFF. For the CDR3, the DNA is TGTGCCAGCAGCTTAGTTTTTAGCGGGGGGCCGGAGAAGAATGAGCAGTTCTTC.